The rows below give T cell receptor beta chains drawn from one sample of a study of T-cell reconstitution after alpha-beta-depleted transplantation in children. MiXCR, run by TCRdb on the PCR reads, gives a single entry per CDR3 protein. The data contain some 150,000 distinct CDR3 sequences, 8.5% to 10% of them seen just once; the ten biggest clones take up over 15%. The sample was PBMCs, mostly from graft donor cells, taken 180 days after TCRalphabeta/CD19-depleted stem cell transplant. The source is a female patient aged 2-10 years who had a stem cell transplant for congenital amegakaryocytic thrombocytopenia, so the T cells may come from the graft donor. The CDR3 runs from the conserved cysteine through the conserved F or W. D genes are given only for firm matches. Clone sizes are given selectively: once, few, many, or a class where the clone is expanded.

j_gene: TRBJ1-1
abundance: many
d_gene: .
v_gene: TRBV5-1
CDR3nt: TGCGCCAGCAGCTTGGCGGACCCGGTGGGGGAAGCTTTCTTT
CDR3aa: CASSLADPVGEAFF

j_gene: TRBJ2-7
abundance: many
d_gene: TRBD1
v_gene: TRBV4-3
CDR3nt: TGCGCCAGCAGCCAAGCGGGACAGCCTCCCTACGAGCAGTACTTC
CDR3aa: CASSQAGQPPYEQYF

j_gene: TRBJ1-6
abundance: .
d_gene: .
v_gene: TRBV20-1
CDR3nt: TGCAGTGCTAGTCCGTCAGGGTCAGTGCGTAATTCACCCCTCCACTTT
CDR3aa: CSASPSGSVRNSPLHF

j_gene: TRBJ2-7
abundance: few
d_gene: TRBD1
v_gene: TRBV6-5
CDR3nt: TGTGCCAGCAGTCCGCGGGACAGGGGTCCATACGAGCAGTACTTC
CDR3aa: CASSPRDRGPYEQYF

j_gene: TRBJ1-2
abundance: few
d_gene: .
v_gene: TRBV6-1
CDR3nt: TGTGCCAGCAGGAGAGCCAGGACGGATGGCTACACCTTC
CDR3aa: CASRRARTDGYTF

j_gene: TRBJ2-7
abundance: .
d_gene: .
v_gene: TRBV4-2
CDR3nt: TGTGCCAGCAGCCAGGTTGAAAGGGGGGACGAGCAGTACTTC
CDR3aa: CASSQVERGDEQYF

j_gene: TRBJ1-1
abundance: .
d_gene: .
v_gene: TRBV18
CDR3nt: TGTGCCAGCTCACCATTGTCAGCCACTGAAGCTTTCTTT
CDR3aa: CASSPLSATEAFF

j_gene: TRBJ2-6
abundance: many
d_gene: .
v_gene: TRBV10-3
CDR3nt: TGTGCCACCGCGGGGGCCAACGTCCTGACTTTC
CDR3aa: CATAGANVLTF

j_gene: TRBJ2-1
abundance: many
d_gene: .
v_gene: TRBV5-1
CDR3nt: TGCGCCAGCAGCTTGGTCTCGGGGCAGGGGCAGTTCTTC
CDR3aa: CASSLVSGQGQFF

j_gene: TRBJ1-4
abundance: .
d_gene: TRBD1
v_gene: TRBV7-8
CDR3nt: TGTGCCAGCAGCGTTAGACAGGGGGTTCGAAACGAAAAACTGTTTTTT
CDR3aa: CASSVRQGVRNEKLFF

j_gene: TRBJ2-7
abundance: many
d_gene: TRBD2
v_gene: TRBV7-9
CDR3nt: TGTGCCAGCAGCTTAGCCCAGACTAGCGGGGGGCCTTCTGAGCAGTACTTC
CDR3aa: CASSLAQTSGGPSEQYF

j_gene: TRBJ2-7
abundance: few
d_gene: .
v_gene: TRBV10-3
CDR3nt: TGTGCCATCAGTGACTACCCAGGGGTTCCCTACGAGCAGTACTTC
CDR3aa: CAISDYPGVPYEQYF

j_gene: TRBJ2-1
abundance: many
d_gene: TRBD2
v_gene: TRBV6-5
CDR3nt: TGTGCCAGCAGGGCGACTAGCGGGAGGCTCTACAATGAGCAGTTCTTC
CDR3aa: CASRATSGRLYNEQFF

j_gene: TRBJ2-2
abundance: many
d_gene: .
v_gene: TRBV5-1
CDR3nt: TGCGCCAGCAGCTTGTTTCAGGGAAGGACCGGGGAGCTGTTTTTT
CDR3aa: CASSLFQGRTGELFF

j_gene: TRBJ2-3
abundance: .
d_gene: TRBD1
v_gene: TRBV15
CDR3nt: TGTGCCACCAGCATTCCCAGGGGGCCCCGCGGAGATACGCAGTATTTT
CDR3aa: CATSIPRGPRGDTQYF

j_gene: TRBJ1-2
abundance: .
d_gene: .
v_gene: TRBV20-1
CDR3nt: TGCAGTGCGCCTAAAACAGGGTTCGATGGCTACACCTTC
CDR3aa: CSAPKTGFDGYTF

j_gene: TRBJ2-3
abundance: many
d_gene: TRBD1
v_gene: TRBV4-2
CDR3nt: TGTGCCAGCAGCCAAGAAGGGACAGGGGCGGCAGATACGCAGTATTTT
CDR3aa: CASSQEGTGAADTQYF

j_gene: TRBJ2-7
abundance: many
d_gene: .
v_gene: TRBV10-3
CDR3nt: TGTGCCATCGGTGGCGGAGGCTCCTACGAGCAGTACTTC
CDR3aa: CAIGGGGSYEQYF

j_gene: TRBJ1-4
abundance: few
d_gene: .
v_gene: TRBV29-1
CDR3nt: TGCAGCGGGACCCGAGGGCGCGGGGAAAAACTGTTTTTT
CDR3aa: CSGTRGRGEKLFF

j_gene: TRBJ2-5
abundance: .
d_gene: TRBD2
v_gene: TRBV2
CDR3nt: TGTGCCAGCAGTGCCCGGGCGGGAGCCCGCCAAGAGACCCAGTACTTC
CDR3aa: CASSARAGARQETQYF

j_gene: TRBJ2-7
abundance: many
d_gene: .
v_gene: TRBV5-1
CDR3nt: TGCGCCAGCAGCCTAGCAACCGGGACATCCGAGCAGTACTTC
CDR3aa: CASSLATGTSEQYF

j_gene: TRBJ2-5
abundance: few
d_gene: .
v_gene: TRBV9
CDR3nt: TGTGCCAGCAGCCGCCAGACTGAGGAGACCCAGTACTTC
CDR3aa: CASSRQTEETQYF

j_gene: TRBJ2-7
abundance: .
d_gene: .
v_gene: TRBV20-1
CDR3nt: TGCAGTGCTAGCCCGGGGATCTTCTCCTACGAGCAGTACTTC
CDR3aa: CSASPGIFSYEQYF